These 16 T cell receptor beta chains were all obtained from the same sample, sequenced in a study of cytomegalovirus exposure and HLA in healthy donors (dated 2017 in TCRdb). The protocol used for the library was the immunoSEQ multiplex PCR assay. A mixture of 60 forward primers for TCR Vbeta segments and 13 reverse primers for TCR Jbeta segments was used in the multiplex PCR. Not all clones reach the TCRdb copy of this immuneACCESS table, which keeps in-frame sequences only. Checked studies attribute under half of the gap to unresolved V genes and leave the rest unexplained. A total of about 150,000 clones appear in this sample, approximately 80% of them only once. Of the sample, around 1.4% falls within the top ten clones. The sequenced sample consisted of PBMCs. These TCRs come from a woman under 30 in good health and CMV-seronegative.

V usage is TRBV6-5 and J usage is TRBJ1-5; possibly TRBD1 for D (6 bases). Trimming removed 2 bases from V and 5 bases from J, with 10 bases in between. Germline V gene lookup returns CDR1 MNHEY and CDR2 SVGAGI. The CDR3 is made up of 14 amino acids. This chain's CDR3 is CASSYARGDQPQHF. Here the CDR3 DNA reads TGTGCCAGCAGTTACGCCAGGGGAGATCAGCCCCAGCATTTT.

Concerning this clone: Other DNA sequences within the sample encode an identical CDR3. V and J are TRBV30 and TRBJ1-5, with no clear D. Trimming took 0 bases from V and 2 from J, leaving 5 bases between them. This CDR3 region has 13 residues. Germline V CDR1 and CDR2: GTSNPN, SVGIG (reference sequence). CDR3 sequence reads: CAWSVRGNQPQHF. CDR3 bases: TGTGCCTGGAGTGTACGGGGCAATCAGCCCCAGCATTTT.

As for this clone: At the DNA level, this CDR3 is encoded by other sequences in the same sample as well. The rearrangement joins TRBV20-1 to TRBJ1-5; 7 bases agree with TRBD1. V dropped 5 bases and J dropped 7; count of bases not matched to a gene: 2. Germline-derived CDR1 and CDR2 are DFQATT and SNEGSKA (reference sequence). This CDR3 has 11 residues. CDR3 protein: CSARQGQPQHF. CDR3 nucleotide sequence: TGCAGTGCTCGACAGGGCCAGCCCCAGCATTTT.

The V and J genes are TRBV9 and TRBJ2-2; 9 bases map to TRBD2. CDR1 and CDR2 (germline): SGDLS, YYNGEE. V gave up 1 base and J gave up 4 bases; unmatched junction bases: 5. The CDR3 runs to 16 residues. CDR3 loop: CASSVWAAGGTGELFF. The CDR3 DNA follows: TGTGCCAGCAGCGTATGGGCAGCGGGGGGCACCGGGGAGCTGTTTTTT.

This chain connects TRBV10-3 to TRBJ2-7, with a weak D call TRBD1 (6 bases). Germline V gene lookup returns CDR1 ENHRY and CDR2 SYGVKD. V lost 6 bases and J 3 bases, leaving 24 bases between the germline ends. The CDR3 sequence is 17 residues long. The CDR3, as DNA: TGTGCCATCAGCCTTATCTCTCCCGGGACACTATTCTACGAGCAGTACTTC. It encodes CAISLISPGTLFYEQYF.

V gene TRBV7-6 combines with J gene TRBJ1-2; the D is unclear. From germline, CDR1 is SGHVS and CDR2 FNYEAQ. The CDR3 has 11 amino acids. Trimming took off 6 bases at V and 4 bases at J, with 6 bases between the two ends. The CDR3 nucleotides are TGTGCCAGCAGTCCAGGCTATGGCTACACCTTC. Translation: CASSPGYGYTF.

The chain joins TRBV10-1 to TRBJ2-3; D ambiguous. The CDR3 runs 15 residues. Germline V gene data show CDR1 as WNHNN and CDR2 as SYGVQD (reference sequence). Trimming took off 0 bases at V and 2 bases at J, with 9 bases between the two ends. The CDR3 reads CASSESRPDTDTQYF. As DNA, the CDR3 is TGCGCCAGCAGTGAGTCGAGGCCGGACACAGATACGCAGTATTTT.

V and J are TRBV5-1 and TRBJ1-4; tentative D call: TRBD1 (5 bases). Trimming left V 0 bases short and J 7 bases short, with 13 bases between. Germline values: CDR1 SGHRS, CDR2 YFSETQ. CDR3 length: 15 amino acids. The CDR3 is CASSLVGGVGEKLFF. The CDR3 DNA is TGCGCCAGCAGCTTGGTTGGGGGGGTGGGTGAAAAACTGTTTTTT.

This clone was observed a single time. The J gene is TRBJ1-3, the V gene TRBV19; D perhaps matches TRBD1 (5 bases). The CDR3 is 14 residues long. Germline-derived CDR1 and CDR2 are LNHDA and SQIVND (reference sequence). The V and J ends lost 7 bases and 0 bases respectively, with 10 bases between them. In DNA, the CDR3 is TGTGCCAGTAATCATCAGGGCTCTGGAAACACCATATATTTT. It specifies CASNHQGSGNTIYF.

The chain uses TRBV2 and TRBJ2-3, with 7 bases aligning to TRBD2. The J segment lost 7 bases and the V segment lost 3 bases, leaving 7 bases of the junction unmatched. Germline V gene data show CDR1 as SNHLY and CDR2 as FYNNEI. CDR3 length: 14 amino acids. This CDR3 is CASSDDGRANTQYF. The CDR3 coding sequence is TGTGCCAGCAGTGATGATGGGAGGGCAAATACGCAGTATTTT.

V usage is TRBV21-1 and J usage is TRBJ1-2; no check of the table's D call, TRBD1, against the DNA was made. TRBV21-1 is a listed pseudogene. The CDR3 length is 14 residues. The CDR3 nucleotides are TGTGCCAGCAGCAAAACAGGGGGCGGTTTTGGCTACACCTTC. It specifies CASSKTGGGFGYTF.

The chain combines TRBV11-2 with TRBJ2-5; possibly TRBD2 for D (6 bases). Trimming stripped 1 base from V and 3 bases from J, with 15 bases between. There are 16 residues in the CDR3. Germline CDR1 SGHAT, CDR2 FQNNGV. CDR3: CASSLVRGRREETQYF. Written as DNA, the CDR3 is TGTGCCAGCAGCTTAGTACGGGGGAGGAGAGAAGAGACCCAGTACTTC.

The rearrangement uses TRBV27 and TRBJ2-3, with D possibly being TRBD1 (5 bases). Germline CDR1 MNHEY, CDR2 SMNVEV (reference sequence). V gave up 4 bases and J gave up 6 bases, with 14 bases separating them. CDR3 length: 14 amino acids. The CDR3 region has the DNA TGTGCCAGCAGTTCCCGACAGCTTGGGGATACGCAGTATTTT. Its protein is CASSSRQLGDTQYF.

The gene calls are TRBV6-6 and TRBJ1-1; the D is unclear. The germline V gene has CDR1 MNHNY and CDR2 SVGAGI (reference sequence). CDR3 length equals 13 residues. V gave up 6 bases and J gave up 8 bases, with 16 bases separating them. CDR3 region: CASSPVGGLEAFF. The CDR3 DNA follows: TGTGCCAGCAGCCCCGTGGGAGGGTTAGAAGCTTTCTTT.

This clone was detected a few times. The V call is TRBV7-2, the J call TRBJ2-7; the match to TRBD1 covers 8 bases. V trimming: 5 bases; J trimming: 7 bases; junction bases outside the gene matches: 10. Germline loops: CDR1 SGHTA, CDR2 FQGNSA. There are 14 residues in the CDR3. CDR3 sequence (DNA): TGTGCCAGCAGCACTCACAGGGGGTACCAAGAGCAGTACTTC. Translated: CASSTHRGYQEQYF.

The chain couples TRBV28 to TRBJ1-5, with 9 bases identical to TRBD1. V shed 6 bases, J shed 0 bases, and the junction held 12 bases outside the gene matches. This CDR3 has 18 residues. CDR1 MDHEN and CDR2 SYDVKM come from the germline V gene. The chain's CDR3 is CASRIRDRAPYSNQPQHF. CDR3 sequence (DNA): TGTGCCAGCAGAATCCGGGACAGGGCCCCCTATAGCAATCAGCCCCAGCATTTT.